Presented here are 9 T cell receptor beta chains from one specimen sequenced in a study of shared clonotypes between healthy human individuals. The data were produced by immunoSEQ multiplex PCR, yet TCRdb's version contains in-frame clones alone and is incomplete. The sample contains over 700,000 clones, 55% to 80% of which appear only once. The sequenced sample was memory CD4+ T cells sorted from blood. The subset here: CD45RA-negative fraction. The receptor source for this set is a woman aged 25 to 39 in good health.

This clone was seen only a few times. The chain employs TRBV28 and TRBJ1-5; D is unclear. This CDR3 spans 12 amino acids. Trimming took off 7 bases at V and 1 base at J, with 5 bases between the two ends. Germline assignment: CDR1 MDHEN and CDR2 SYDVKM. CDR3 residues: CASTLSNQPQHF. The CDR3 coding sequence is TGTGCCAGCACTCTGAGCAATCAGCCCCAGCATTTT.

The table lists this clone with a few counts. This chain links TRBV18 with TRBJ1-1; 9 positions agree with TRBD1. CDR1 and CDR2 (germline): KGHSH, LQKENI. V was clipped by 4 bases and J by 1 base; unmatched bases: 4. The CDR3 spans 15 residues. CDR3 region: CASSLGTGQNTEAFF. The DNA for the CDR3 is TGTGCCAGCTCACTTGGGACAGGGCAGAACACTGAAGCTTTCTTT. Full variable domain (remainder filled in from reference TRBV18 and TRBJ1-1): NAGVMQNPRHLVRRRGQEARLRCSPMKGHSHVYWYRQLPEEGLKFMVYLQKENIIDESGMPKERFSAEFPKEGPSILRIQQVVRGDSAAYFCASSLGTGQNTEAFFGQGTRLTVV.

This clone came up a few times. The J gene is TRBJ1-2, the V gene TRBV28; tentative D call: TRBD1 (6 bases). The germline V gene encodes CDR1 MDHEN and CDR2 SYDVKM. This CDR3 spans 12 amino acids. Trimming took 7 bases from V and 8 from J, leaving 14 bases between them. In nucleotides, the CDR3 is TGTGCCAGCACCCTTACAGGGTTGGGCTACACCTTC. Encoded protein: CASTLTGLGYTF.

Only a few counts were recorded for this clone. This chain joins TRBV5-4 and TRBJ2-3; 9 bases are a match to TRBD2. Germline loops: CDR1 SGHNT, CDR2 YYREEE (reference sequence). This CDR3 has 17 amino acids. Losses at the gene ends were 0 bases for V and 5 bases for J; bases not matched to a gene: 10. The CDR3 protein is CASSLEPSGISVDTQYF. Here the CDR3 DNA reads TGTGCCAGCAGCTTGGAGCCTAGCGGGATCAGTGTAGATACGCAGTATTTT.

The V call is TRBV5-1, the J call TRBJ2-3; TRBD2 matches 8 bases. The V and J ends lost 6 bases and 6 bases, in that order; junction bases with no gene match: 15. CDR3 length: 16 amino acids. The germline V gene encodes CDR1 SGHRS and CDR2 YFSETQ. The CDR3 region has the DNA TGCGCCAGCAAAAGGGAACTAGCGGTTCATTTGGATACGCAGTATTTT. The encoded protein is CASKRELAVHLDTQYF.

This chain joins TRBV28 and TRBJ2-5; maybe TRBD1 (6 bases). The CDR3 is 17 amino acids. Germline CDR1 reads MDHEN; CDR2 reads SYDVKM. V lost 3 bases, J lost 3 bases, and 20 bases lay in between. CDR3 sequence reads: CASSFGHVRDMKETQYF. The DNA of the CDR3 is TGTGCCAGCAGTTTTGGCCATGTCCGGGACATGAAAGAGACCCAGTACTTC.

This clone was seen more than once but under ten times. CDR3 bases: TGTGCTAGTGGTTTGAGGGGTTATGGCTACACCTTC. Its translation is CASGLRGYGYTF. The chain employs TRBV12-5 and TRBJ1-2; tentatively, D is TRBD1 (5 bases). The CDR3 has 12 residues. CDR1 and CDR2 from the germline V gene are LGHNT and FRNRAP. V was clipped by 2 bases and J by 5 bases, with 6 bases between them.

This clone was seen at least ten times. J is TRBJ1-2 and V is TRBV10-2; a possible D gene is TRBD1 (6 bases). Germline V CDR1 and CDR2: WSHSY, SAAADI. Trimming removed 8 bases at V and 2 bases at J, with 12 bases between. The CDR3 has 13 residues. The CDR3 region has the DNA TGCGCCAGCCAAAGACAGGACAACTATGGCTACACCTTC. Its protein product is CASQRQDNYGYTF.

This chain joins TRBV19 and TRBJ2-3, with 9 bases aligning to TRBD2. From germline, CDR1 is LNHDA and CDR2 SQIVND (reference sequence). The CDR3 is 16 amino acids. J gave up 4 bases and V 1 base, and 6 bases lay outside the gene matches. This CDR3 reads CASSIGGAGGADTQYF. DNA of the CDR3: TGTGCCAGTAGTATAGGTGGTGCGGGAGGGGCAGATACGCAGTATTTT.